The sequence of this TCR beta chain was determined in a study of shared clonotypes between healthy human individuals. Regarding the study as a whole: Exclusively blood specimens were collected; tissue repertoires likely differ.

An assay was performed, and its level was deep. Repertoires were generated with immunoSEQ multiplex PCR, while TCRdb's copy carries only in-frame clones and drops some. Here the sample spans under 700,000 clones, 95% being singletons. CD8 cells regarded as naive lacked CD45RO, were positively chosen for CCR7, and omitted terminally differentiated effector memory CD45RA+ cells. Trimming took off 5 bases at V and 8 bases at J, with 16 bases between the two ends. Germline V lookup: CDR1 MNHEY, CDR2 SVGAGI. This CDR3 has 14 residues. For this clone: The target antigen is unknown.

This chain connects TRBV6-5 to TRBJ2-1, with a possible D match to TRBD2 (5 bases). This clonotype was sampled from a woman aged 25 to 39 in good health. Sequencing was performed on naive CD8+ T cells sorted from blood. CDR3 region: CASSHLLGADEQFF. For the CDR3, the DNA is TGTGCCAGCAGTCACCTACTAGGAGCCGATGAGCAGTTCTTC.